This T cell receptor beta chain emerged from a study of siplizumab effects on memory and regulatory T cells. TCRdb's copy holds only in-frame clones and misses some; the assay was immunoSEQ multiplex PCR. The sample lists some 120,000 clones; 80% to 95% were seen once. Of note for this clone: Its antigen is currently unknown.

Broader study findings: Naive T cells, seemingly more diverse than memory cells, seemed major alloresponse contributors. Only a minority of proliferating CD4+ or CD8+ clones had an assignable naive or memory phenotype, with roughly 80-96% lacking one. Unstimulated subsets contained matches for only a minor fraction of alloreactive clones.

Sequenced sample: non-Treg CD4+ T cells sorted from blood. The TCR sequence derives from a human donor in good health.

This CDR3 is CASSLGQGGTEAFF. In DNA form, the CDR3 reads TGCGCCAGCAGCTTGGGACAGGGTGGCACTGAAGCTTTCTTT. V is TRBV5-1 and J is TRBJ1-1; 7 bases line up with TRBD1. The V gene's germline CDR1 is SGHRS and CDR2 YFSETQ. CDR3 size: 14 residues. After removal of 0 bases from V and 4 bases from J, the junction contained 3 bases not matched to a gene.